The T cell receptor beta chain under discussion was sequenced for a study of control samples from healthy donors and cancer patients (dated by TCRdb to about 2020). Library preparation was by the immunoSEQ multiplex PCR assay. The table comes from immuneACCESS by way of TCRdb, which keeps in-frame sequences with V and J called. Part of the clones is missing from these tables; in studies checked, under half for an unresolved V gene and the rest for unknown reasons. This sample is represented by over 90,000 clones; approximately 90% of them were singletons. The ten most abundant clones make up roughly 19% of the sample. The CDR3 holds 14 amino acids from the cysteine to the phenylalanine. Only the CDR3 region is kept as DNA, spanning 42 bases read in frame from base 1. The V and J ends are trimmed by 1 base and 5 bases, leaving 8 bases between them. Taken from the germline V gene (reference sequence), the CDR1 and CDR2 loops are LGHDT and YNNKEL.

Regarding this clone: Its antigen is currently not known. Base qualities are missing; no much larger clone stands one base away.

The source is a man in his fifties or sixties with lung cancer. Sequenced material: PBMCs. The chain uses TRBV3-1 (or the pseudogene TRBV3-2) and TRBJ2-2; no D segment can be confidently identified. CDR3 sequence: CASSQGRETGELFF. The DNA is as follows: TGTGCCAGCAGCCAAGGTAGAGAAACCGGGGAGCTGTTTTTT.